What follows are 8 T cell receptor beta chains derived from one specimen sequenced in a study of T cell responses to AZD1222 COVID-19 vaccine. Assay used: immunoSEQ multiplex PCR; TCRdb lists only in-frame clones, some missing. The sample includes roughly 110,000 clones, 80% to 90% of them seen just once. Source: peripheral blood, taken on day 0 of AZD1222 vaccination. These receptor sequences come from an adult in good health.

CDR3 loop: CASSLRSGTGGNEQYF. The CDR3 bases are TGTGCCAGCAGTTTAAGATCCGGGACAGGGGGAAATGAGCAGTACTTC. The rearrangement uses TRBV27 and TRBJ2-7; 11 nucleotides agree with TRBD1. Germline values: CDR1 MNHEY, CDR2 SMNVEV (reference sequence). V gave up 2 bases and J gave up 7 bases; unmatched junction bases: 10. CDR3 length: 16 residues.

This clone has a handful of counts. This rearrangement joins TRBV30 to TRBJ2-7; possibly TRBD1 for D (6 bases). This CDR3 comprises 16 residues. CDR1 is GTSNPN, CDR2 SVGIG, per germline (reference sequence). V gave up 4 bases and J gave up 0 bases, with 19 bases separating them. CDR3 bases: TGTGCCTGGACCTCCTTTGGGGGACAACACTCCTACGAGCAGTACTTC. Its protein is CAWTSFGGQHSYEQYF.

The CDR3 is CASSLRAERLGNQPQHF. For the CDR3, the DNA is TGTGCCAGCAGCCTCAGGGCCGAAAGGCTCGGCAATCAGCCCCAGCATTTT. J is TRBJ1-5 and V is TRBV5-6, with D possibly matching TRBD1 (5 bases). Germline loops: CDR1 SGHDT, CDR2 YYEEEE. V lost 4 bases and J lost 2, with 19 bases in between. The CDR3 has 17 residues.

The chain links TRBV6-2 or TRBV6-3 to TRBJ2-1, with 9 nucleotides matching TRBD1. The CDR3 contains 16 residues. From germline, CDR1 is MNHEY and CDR2 SVGEGT. V lost 0 bases to trimming and J lost 5 bases; unmatched junction nucleotides: 5. The CDR3 region has the DNA TGTGCCAGCAGTTACTCGGGGACAGGGAGGAACAATGAGCAGTTCTTC. This translates into CASSYSGTGRNNEQFF.

V is TRBV24-1 and J is TRBJ2-2; tentatively, D is TRBD2 (5 bases). Germline CDR1 is KGHDR and CDR2 is SFDVKD. This CDR3 is built from 12 residues. Trimming took 5 bases from V and 7 from J, leaving 7 bases between them. This CDR3 reads CATSGSVGELFF. The CDR3 DNA reads as TGTGCCACCAGTGGTAGCGTCGGGGAGCTGTTTTTT.

This chain uses TRBV29-1 with TRBJ1-1, with TRBD1 matching over 7 bases. The ends lost 5 bases at V and 0 bases at J; junction bases unmatched: 3. The CDR3 sequence is 13 residues long. CDR1 and CDR2 (germline): SQVTM, ANQGSEA. CDR3 DNA sequence: TGCAGCGTTCGGGGACAGATGAACACTGAAGCTTTCTTT. Amino acids: CSVRGQMNTEAFF.

The rearrangement links TRBV6-2 or TRBV6-3 to TRBJ1-2; D is uncertain. Germline V gene data show CDR1 as MNHEY and CDR2 as SVGEGT. V shed 2 bases and J shed 8 bases, with 15 bases lying between them. CDR3 length equals 14 residues. CDR3 residues: CASSYHPGPRGYTF. In DNA, the CDR3 is TGTGCCAGCAGTTACCACCCCGGCCCGCGGGGCTACACCTTC.

The rearrangement links TRBV2 to TRBJ2-2, with TRBD2 matching over 8 bases. The germline CDR1 and CDR2 sequences are SNHLY and FYNNEI. J gave up 0 bases and V 6 bases, and 3 bases lay outside the gene matches. The CDR3 consists of 15 residues. The CDR3 protein is CASRGGLANTGELFF. The DNA of the CDR3 is TGTGCCAGCAGAGGGGGACTAGCGAACACCGGGGAGCTGTTTTTT.